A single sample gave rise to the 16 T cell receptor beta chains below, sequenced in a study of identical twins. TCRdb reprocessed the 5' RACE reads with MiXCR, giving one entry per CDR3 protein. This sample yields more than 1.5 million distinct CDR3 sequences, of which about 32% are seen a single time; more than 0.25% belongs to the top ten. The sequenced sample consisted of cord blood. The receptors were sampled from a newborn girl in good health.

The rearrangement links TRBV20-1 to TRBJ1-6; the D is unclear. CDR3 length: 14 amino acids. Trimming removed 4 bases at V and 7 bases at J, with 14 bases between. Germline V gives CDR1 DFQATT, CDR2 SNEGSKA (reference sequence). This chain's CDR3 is CSATKGQLNSPLHF. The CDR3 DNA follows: TGCAGTGCTACTAAAGGGCAGTTAAATTCACCCCTCCACTTT.

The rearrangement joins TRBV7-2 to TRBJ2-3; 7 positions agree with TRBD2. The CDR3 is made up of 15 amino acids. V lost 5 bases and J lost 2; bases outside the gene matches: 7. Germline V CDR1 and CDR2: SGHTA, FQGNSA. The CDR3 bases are TGTGCCAGCAGCGGAGGACTAGGGGACACAGATACGCAGTATTTT. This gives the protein CASSGGLGDTDTQYF.

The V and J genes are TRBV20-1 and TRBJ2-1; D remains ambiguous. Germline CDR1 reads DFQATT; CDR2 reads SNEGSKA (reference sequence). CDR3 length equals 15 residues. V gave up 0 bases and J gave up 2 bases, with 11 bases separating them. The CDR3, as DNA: TGCAGTGCTAGAGATATGTCTAGTCCCTACAATGAGCAGTTCTTC. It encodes CSARDMSSPYNEQFF.

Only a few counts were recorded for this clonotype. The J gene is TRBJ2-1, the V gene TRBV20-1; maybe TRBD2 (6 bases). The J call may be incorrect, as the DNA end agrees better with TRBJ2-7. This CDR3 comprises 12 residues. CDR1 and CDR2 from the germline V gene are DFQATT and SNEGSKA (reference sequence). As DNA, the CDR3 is TGCAGTGCTTCCGGGACTTACAATGAGCAGTACTTC. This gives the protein CSASGTYNEQYF.

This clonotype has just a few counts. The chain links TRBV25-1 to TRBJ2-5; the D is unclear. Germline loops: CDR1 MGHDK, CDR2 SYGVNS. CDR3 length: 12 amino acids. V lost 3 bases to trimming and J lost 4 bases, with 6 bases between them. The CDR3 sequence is CASSDFSETQYF. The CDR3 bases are TGTGCCAGCAGTGATTTTTCAGAGACCCAGTACTTC.

CDR3 protein: CASTVQGGDYEQYF. As DNA, the CDR3 is TGTGCCAGCACCGTACAGGGTGGGGACTACGAGCAGTACTTC. V gene TRBV28 combines with J gene TRBJ2-7; TRBD1 is a possible D gene (6 bases). Trimming stripped 7 bases from V and 3 bases from J, with 16 bases between. Germline CDR1 and CDR2: MDHEN and SYDVKM. The CDR3 covers 14 residues.

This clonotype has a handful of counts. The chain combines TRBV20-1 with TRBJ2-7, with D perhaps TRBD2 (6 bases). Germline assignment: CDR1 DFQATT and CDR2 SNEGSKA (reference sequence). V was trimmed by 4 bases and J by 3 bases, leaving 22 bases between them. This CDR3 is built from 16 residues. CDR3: CSANPYLGGRIYEQYF. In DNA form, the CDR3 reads TGCAGTGCTAACCCGTACCTAGGTGGGAGGATCTACGAGCAGTACTTC.

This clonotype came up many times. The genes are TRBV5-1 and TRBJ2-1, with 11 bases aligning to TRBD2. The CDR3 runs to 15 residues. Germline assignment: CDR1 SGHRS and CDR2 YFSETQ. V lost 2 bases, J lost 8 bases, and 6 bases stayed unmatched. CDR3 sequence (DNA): TGCGCCAGCAGCTTTGAGACTAGCGGGAAGGATGAGCAGTTCTTC. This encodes CASSFETSGKDEQFF. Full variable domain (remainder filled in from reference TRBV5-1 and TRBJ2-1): KAGVTQTPRYLIKTRGQQVTLSCSPISGHRSVSWYQQTPGQGLQFLFEYFSETQRNKGNFPGRFSGRQFSNSRSEMNVSTLELGDSALYLCASSFETSGKDEQFFGPGTRLTVL.

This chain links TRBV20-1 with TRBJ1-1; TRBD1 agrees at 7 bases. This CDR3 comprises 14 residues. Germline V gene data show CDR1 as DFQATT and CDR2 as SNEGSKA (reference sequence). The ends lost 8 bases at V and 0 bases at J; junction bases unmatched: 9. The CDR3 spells CSPQSDRVNTEAFF. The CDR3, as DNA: TGCAGTCCTCAGAGCGACAGGGTGAACACTGAAGCTTTCTTT.

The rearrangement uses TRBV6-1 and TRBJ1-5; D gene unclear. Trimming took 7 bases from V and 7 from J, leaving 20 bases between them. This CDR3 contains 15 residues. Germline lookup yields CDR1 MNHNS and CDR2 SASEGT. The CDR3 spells CASTPNGGDWQPQHF. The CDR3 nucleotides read TGTGCCAGCACACCTAATGGTGGCGACTGGCAGCCCCAGCATTTT.

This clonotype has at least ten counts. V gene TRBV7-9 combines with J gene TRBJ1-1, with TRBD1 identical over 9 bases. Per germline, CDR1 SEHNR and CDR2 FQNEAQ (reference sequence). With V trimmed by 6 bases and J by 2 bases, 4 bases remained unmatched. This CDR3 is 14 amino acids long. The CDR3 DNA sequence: TGTGCCAGCAGTTCGACAGGGGGTAACACTGAAGCTTTCTTT. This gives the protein CASSSTGGNTEAFF.

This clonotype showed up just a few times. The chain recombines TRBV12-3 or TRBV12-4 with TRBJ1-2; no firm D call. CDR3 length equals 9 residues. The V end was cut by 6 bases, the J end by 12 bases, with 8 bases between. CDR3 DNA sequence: TGTGCCAGCAGCCCCCCCAACACCTTC. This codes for CASSPPNTF.

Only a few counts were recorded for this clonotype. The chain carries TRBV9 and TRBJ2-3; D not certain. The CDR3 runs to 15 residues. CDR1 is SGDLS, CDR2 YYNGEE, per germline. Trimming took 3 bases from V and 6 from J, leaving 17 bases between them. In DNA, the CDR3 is TGTGCCAGCAGCGCCCAGGTGATCCTCCGCGATACGCAGTATTTT. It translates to CASSAQVILRDTQYF.

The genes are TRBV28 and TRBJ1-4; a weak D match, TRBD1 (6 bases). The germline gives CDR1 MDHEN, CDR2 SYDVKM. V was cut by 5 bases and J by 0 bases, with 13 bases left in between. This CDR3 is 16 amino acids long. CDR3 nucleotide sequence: TGTGCCAGCAGTACCGGGACATTCTCAACTAATGAAAAACTGTTTTTT. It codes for CASSTGTFSTNEKLFF.

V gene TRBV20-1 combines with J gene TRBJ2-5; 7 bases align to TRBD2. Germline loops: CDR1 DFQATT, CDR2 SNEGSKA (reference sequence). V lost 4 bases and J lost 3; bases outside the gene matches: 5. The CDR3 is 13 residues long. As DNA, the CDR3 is TGCAGTGCTACACGTGCGGGGGAAGAGACCCAGTACTTC. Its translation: CSATRAGEETQYF.

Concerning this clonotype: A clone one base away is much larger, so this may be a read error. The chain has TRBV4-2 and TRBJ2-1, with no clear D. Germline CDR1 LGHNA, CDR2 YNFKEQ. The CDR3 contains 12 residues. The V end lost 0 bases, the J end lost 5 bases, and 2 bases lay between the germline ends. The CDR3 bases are TGTGCCAGCAGCCAAGATGACAATGAGCAGTTCTTC. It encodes CASSQDDNEQFF.